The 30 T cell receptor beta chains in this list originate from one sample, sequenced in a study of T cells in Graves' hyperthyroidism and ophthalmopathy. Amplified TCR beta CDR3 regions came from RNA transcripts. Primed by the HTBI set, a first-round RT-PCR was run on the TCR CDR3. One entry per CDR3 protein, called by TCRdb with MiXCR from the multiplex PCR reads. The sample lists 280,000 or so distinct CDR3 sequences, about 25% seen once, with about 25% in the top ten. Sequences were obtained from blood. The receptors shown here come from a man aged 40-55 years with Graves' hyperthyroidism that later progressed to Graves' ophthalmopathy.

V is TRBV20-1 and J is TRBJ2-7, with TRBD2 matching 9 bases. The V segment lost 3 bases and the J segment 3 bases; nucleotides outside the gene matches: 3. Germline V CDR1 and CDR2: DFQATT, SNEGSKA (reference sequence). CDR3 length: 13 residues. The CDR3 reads CSASQAGGYEQYF. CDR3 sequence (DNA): TGCAGTGCTAGTCAAGCGGGAGGCTACGAGCAGTACTTC.

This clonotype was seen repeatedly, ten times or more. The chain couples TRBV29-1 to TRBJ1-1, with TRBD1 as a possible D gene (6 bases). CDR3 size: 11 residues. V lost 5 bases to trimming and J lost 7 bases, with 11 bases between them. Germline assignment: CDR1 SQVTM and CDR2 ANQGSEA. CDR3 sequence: CSVRGAVEAFF. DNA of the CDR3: TGCAGCGTTCGGGGGGCGGTTGAAGCTTTCTTT.

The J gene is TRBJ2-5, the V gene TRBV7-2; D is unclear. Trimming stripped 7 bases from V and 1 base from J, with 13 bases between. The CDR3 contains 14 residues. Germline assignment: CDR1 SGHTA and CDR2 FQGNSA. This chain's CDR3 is CASMSGFLQETQYF. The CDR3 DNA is TGTGCCAGCATGTCAGGTTTCCTCCAAGAGACCCAGTACTTC. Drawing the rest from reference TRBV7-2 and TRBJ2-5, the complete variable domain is GAGVSQSPSNKVTEKGKDVELRCDPISGHTALYWYRQSLGQGLEFLIYFQGNSAPDKSGLPSDRFSAERTGGSVSTLTIQRTQQEDSAVYLCASMSGFLQETQYFGPGTRLLVL.

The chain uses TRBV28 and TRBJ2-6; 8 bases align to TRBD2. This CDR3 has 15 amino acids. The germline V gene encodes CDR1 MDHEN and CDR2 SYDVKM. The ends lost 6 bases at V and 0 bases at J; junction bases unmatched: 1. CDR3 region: CASSRGGSGANVLTF. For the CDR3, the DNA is TGTGCCAGCAGCCGGGGGGGCTCTGGGGCCAACGTCCTGACTTTC.

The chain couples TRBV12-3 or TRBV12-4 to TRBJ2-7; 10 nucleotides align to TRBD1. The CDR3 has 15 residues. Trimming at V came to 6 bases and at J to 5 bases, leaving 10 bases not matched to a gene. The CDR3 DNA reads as TGTGCCAGCAGGCGCGCCGGGACAGGGGAGGACGAGCAGTACTTC. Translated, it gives CASRRAGTGEDEQYF.

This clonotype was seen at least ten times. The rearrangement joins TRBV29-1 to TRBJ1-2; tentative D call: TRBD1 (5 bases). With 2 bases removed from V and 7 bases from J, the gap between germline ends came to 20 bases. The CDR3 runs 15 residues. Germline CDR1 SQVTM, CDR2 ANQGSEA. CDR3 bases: TGCAGCGTTGAAACCGGCGGCGGGGCCGGGAGTGGCTACACCTTC. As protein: CSVETGGGAGSGYTF.

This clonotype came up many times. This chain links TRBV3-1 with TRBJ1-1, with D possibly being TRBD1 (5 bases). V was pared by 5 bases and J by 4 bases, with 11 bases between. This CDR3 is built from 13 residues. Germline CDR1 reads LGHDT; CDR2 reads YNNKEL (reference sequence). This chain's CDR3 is CASSDRDGTEAFF. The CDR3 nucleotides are TGTGCCAGCAGCGACCGGGACGGCACTGAAGCTTTCTTT.

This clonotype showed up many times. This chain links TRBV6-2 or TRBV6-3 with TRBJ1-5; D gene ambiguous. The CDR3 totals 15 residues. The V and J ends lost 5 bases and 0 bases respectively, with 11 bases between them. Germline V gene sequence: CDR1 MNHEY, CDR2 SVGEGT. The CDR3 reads CASSHRQASNQPQHF. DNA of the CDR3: TGTGCCAGCAGTCACAGACAAGCTAGCAATCAGCCCCAGCATTTT.

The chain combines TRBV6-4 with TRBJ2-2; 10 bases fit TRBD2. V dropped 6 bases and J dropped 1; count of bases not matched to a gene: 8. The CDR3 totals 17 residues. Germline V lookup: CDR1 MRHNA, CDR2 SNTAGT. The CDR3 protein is CASRTRTSGMNTGELFF. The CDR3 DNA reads TGTGCCAGCAGGACCCGAACTAGCGGGATGAACACCGGGGAGCTGTTTTTT.

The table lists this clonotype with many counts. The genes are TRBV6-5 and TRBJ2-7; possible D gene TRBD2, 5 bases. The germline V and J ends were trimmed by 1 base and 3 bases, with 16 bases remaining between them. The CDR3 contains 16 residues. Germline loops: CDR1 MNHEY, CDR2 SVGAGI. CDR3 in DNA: TGTGCCAGCAGTTACTTCCGGGATCAGGTTCACTACGAGCAGTACTTC. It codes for CASSYFRDQVHYEQYF.

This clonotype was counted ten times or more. CDR3 in amino acids: CATSDSHMNTEAFF. CDR3 DNA: TGTGCCACCAGTGATTCGCACATGAACACTGAAGCTTTCTTT. The chain carries TRBV24-1 and TRBJ1-1; D call uncertain. Trimming left V 2 bases short and J 0 bases short, with 6 bases between. The CDR3 contains 14 residues. Germline V gene data show CDR1 as KGHDR and CDR2 as SFDVKD.

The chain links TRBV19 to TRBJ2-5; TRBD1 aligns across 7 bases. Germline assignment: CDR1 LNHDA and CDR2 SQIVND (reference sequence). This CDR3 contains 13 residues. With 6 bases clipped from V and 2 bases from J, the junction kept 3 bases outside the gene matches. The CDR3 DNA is TGTGCCAGTAGGCCGGGACAGCAAGAGACCCAGTACTTC. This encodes CASRPGQQETQYF. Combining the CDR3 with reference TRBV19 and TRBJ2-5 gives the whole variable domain DGGITQSPKYLFRKEGQNVTLSCEQNLNHDAMYWYRQDPGQGLRLIYYSQIVNDFQKGDIAEGYSVSREKKESFPLTVTSAQKNPTAFYLCASRPGQQETQYFGPGTRLLVL.

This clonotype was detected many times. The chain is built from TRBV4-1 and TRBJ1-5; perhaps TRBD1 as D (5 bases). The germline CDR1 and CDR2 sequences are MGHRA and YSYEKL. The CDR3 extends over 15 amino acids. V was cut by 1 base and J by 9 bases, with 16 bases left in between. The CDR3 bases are TGCGCCAGCAGCCAAGCTGGGGACGGAGGACTGCCCCAGCATTTT. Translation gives CASSQAGDGGLPQHF.

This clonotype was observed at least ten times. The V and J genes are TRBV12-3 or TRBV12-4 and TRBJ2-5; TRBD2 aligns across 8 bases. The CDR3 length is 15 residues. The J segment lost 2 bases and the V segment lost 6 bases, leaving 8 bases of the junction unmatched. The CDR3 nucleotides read TGTGCCAGCAGCCCCCCTTTAGCGGGACAAGAGACCCAGTACTTC. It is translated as CASSPPLAGQETQYF.

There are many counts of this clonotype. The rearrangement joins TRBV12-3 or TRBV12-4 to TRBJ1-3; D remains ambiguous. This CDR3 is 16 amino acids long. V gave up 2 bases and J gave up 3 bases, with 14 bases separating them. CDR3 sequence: CASSLYRGSGGNTIYF. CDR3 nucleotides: TGTGCCAGCAGTTTATACCGGGGAAGTGGTGGAAACACCATATATTTT.

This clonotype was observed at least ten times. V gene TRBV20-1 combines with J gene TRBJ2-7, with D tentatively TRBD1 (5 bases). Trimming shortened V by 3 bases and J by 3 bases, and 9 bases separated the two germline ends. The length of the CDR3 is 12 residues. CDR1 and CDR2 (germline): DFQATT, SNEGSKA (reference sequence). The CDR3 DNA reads TGCAGTGCTAGTAGACAGCTCTACGAGCAGTACTTC. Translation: CSASRQLYEQYF.

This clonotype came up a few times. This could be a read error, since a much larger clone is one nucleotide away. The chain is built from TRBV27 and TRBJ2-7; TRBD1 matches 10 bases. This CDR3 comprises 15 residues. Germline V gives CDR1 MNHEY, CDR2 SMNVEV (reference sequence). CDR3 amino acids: CASSLWTGTGAQQCF. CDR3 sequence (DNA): TGTGCCAGCAGTTTATGGACCGGGACAGGGGCTCAGCAGTGCTTC.

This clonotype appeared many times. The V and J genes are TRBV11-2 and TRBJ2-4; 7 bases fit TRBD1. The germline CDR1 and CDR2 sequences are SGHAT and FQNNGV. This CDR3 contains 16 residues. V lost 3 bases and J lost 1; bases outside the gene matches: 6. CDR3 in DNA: TGTGCCAGCAGCTTCGAAGGGGGCCGGGCCAAAAACATTCAGTACTTC. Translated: CASSFEGGRAKNIQYF.

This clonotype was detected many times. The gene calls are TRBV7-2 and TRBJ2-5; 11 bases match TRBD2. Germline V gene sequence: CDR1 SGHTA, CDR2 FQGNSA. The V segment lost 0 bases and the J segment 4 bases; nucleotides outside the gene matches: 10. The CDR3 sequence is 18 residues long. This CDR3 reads CASSLAGRASGRRETQYF. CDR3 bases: TGTGCCAGCAGCTTAGCGGGTCGGGCTAGCGGGAGGCGAGAGACCCAGTACTTC.

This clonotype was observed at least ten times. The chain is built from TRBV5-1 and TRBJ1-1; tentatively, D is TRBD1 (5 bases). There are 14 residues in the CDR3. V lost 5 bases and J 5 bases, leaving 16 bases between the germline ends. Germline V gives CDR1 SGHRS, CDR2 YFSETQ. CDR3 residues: CASRDGTKGTEAFF. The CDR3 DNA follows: TGCGCCAGCAGGGACGGGACGAAGGGGACTGAAGCTTTCTTT. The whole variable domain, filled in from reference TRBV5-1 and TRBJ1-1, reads KAGVTQTPRYLIKTRGQQVTLSCSPISGHRSVSWYQQTPGQGLQFLFEYFSETQRNKGNFPGRFSGRQFSNSRSEMNVSTLELGDSALYLCASRDGTKGTEAFFGQGTRLTVV.

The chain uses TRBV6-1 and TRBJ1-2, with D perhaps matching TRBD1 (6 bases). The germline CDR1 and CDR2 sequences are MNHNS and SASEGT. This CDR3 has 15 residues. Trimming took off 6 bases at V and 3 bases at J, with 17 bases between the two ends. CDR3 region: CASRENTGTYYGYTF. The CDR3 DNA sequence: TGTGCCAGCAGGGAAAATACCGGGACATACTATGGCTACACCTTC.

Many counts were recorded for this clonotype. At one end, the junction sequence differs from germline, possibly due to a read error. The CDR3 region is CASGLGDRSPETQYF. The CDR3 bases are TGTGCCAGCGGCTTAGGGGATAGAAGCCCAGAGACCCAGTACTTC. The chain employs TRBV7-2 and TRBJ2-5; D possibly corresponds to TRBD1 (5 bases). The CDR3 loop spans 15 amino acids. Germline V CDR1 and CDR2: SGHTA, FQGNSA. Filled out from reference TRBV7-2 and TRBJ2-5, the complete variable domain reads GAGVSQSPSNKVTEKGKDVELRCDPISGHTALYWYRQSLGQGLEFLIYFQGNSAPDKSGLPSDRFSAERTGGSVSTLTIQRTQQEDSAVYLCASGLGDRSPETQYFGPGTRLLVL.

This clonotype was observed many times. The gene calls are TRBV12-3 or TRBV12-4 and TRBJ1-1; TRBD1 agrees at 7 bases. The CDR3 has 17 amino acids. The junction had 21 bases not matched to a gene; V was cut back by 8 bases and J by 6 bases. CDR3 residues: CASSPGTVRTLRAEAFF. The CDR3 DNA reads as TGTGCCAGCTCACCGGGGACAGTGAGAACATTGCGCGCTGAAGCTTTCTTT.

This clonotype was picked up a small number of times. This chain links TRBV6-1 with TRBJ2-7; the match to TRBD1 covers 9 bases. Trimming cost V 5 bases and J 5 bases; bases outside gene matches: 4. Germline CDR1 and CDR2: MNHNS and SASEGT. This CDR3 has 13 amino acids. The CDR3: CASSKDRGHEQYF. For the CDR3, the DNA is TGTGCCAGCAGTAAGGACAGGGGACACGAGCAGTACTTC.

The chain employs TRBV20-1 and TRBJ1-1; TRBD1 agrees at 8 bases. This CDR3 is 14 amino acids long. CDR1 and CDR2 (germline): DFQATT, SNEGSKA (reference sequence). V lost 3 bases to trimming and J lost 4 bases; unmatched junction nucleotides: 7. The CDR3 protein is CSARGTGLGTEAFF. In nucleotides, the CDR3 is TGCAGTGCTAGGGGGACAGGTCTGGGCACTGAAGCTTTCTTT.

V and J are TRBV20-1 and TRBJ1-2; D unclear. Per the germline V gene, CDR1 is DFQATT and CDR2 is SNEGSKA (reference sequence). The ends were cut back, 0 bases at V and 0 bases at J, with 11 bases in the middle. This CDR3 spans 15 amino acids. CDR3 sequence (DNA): TGCAGTGCTAGAGACGTGACGCTAGCTAACTATGGCTACACCTTC. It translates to CSARDVTLANYGYTF.

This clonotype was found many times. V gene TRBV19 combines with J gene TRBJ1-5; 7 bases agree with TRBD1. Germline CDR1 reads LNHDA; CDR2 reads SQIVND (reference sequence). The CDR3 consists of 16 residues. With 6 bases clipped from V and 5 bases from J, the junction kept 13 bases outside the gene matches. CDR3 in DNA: TGTGCCAGTAGGGGTTTGGTTGGGGGACAGTATCAGCCCCAGCATTTT. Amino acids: CASRGLVGGQYQPQHF.

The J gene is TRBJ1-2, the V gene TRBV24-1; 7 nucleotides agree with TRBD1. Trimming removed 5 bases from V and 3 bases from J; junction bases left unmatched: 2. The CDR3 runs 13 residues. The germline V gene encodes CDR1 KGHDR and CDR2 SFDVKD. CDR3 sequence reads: CATSGQGDYGYTF. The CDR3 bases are TGTGCCACCAGTGGTCAGGGGGACTATGGCTACACCTTC.

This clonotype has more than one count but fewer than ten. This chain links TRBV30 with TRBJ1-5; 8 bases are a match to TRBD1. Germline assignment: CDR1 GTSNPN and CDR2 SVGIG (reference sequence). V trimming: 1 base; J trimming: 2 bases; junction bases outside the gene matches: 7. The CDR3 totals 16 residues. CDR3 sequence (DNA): TGTGCCTGGAGTGGCAGGGGGCGCGGACGCAATCAGCCCCAGCATTTT. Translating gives CAWSGRGRGRNQPQHF.

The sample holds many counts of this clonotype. The CDR3 protein is CASTTSGKGVKETQYF. CDR3 sequence (DNA): TGTGCCAGCACCACTAGCGGGAAAGGGGTTAAAGAGACCCAGTACTTC. The V and J genes are TRBV2 and TRBJ2-5; 10 bases match TRBD2. Germline CDR1 reads SNHLY; CDR2 reads FYNNEI. Unmatched junction bases numbered 11, after V lost 7 bases and J lost 3 bases. The CDR3 has 16 residues.